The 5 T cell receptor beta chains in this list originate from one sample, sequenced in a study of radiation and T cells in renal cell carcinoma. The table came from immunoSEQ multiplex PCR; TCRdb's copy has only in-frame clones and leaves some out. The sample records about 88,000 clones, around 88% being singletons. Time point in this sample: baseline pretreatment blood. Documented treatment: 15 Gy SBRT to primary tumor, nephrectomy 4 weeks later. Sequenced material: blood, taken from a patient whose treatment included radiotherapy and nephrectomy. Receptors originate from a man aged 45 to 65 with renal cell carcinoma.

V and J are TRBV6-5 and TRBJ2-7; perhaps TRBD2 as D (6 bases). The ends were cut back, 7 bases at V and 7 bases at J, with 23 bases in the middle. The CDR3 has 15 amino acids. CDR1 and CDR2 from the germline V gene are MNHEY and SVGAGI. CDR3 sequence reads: CASKFVAGGWWEQYF. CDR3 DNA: TGTGCCAGCAAGTTTGTGGCCGGGGGATGGTGGGAGCAGTACTTC.

The CDR3: CASSLDLWSGAGNTIYF. CDR3 sequence (DNA): TGTGCCAGCAGCTTAGATTTGTGGTCAGGGGCCGGAAACACCATATATTTT. V gene TRBV11-2 combines with J gene TRBJ1-3, with D tentatively TRBD1 (6 bases). The length of the CDR3 is 17 residues. The V end lost 0 bases, the J end lost 4 bases, and 16 bases lay between the germline ends. CDR1 and CDR2 from the germline V gene are SGHAT and FQNNGV.

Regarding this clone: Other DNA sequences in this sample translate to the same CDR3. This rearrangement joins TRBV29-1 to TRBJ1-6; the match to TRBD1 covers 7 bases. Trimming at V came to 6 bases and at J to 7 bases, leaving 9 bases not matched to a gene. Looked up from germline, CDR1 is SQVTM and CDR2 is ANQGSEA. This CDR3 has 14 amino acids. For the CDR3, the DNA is TGCAGCGTCCGAGAGACAGGGCCGAATTCACCCCTCCACTTT. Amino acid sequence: CSVRETGPNSPLHF.

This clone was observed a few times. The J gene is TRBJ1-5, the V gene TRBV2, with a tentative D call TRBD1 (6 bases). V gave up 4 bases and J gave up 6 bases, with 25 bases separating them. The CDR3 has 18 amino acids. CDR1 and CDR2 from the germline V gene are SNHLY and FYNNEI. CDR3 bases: TGTGCCAGCAGTGTATTGGGGGGGGCGGGCTCCTTTGGTCAGCCCCAGCATTTT. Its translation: CASSVLGGAGSFGQPQHF.

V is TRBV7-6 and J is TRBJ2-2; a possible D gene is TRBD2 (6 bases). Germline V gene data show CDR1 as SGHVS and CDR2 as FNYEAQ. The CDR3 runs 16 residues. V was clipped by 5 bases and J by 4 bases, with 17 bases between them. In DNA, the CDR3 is TGTGCCAGCAGCCACGGGGCCCGGGGAGGCACCGGGGAGCTGTTTTTT. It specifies CASSHGARGGTGELFF.